The rows below give T cell receptor beta chains drawn from one sample of a study of OX40 agonist ivuxolimab in advanced cancers. Only in-frame clones appear in the TCRdb table, and some are missing; sequencing was by immunoSEQ multiplex PCR. The repertoire has approximately 66,000 clones, 80% to 90% of them found once; the top ten carry under 0.75%. The sequencing here drew on CD4+ or CD8+ T cells sorted from blood, taken in a trial of the OX40 agonist ivuxolimab. These receptors all stem from an adult with an advanced solid tumor such as melanoma, head and neck, liver or kidney cancer. CDR3s include the opening cysteine and the closing phenylalanine or tryptophan. A D gene is named only where the DNA matches it firmly. The size entry is marked missing in some rows and otherwise reads once, few, many or a size class.

clone size	V gene	J gene	D gene	CDR3 protein	CDR3 DNA
.	TRBV11-2	TRBJ1-1	TRBD1	CASSLDRAKTEAFF	TGTGCCAGCAGCCTGGACAGGGCAAAAACTGAAGCTTTCTTT
.	TRBV2	TRBJ1-4	TRBD1	CASTSDRGGEKLFF	TGTGCCAGCACCTCCGACAGGGGTGGCGAAAAACTGTTTTTT
.	TRBV4-3	TRBJ2-1	TRBD2	CASSQDGASGGHNEQFF	TGCGCCAGCAGCCAAGACGGAGCTAGCGGTGGGCACAATGAGCAGTTCTTC
.	TRBV5-4	TRBJ1-2	.	CASSLRRAAGYTF	TGTGCCAGCAGCTTGAGAAGGGCTGCTGGCTACACCTTC
.	TRBV5-4	TRBJ2-7	TRBD1	CASSFPGRDRGHEQYF	TGTGCCAGCAGCTTCCCAGGAAGAGACAGGGGGCACGAGCAGTACTTC
.	TRBV6-5	TRBJ1-4	.	CASSYSNRANEKLFF	TGTGCCAGCAGTTACTCGAACAGGGCTAATGAAAAACTGTTTTTT
.	TRBV12-5	TRBJ2-2	.	CASGLPSGVGWGELFF	TGTGCTAGTGGTTTGCCCTCAGGCGTAGGTTGGGGGGAGCTGTTTTTT
.	TRBV7-9	TRBJ1-2	TRBD1	CASSPGDRPLRAF	TGTGCCAGCAGCCCAGGGGACAGGCCCTTACGGGCCTTC
.	TRBV19	TRBJ2-1	.	CASSNNVRLTYNEQFF	TGTGCCAGTAGCAACAATGTACGCTTAACTTACAATGAGCAGTTCTTC
.	TRBV6-1	TRBJ2-7	.	CASSARTPRSYEQYF	TGTGCCAGCAGTGCAAGAACGCCTCGTAGTTACGAGCAGTACTTC
.	TRBV15	TRBJ2-3	.	CATSRASTDTQYF	TGTGCCACCAGCAGAGCCAGCACAGATACGCAGTATTTT
once	TRBV30	TRBJ2-1	.	CAWTNRGAGEQFF	TGTGCCTGGACCAATAGGGGGGCTGGGGAGCAGTTCTTC
.	TRBV5-1	TRBJ1-1	.	CASSLGQTNTEAFF	TGCGCCAGCAGCTTGGGACAAACGAACACTGAAGCTTTCTTT
.	TRBV6-6	TRBJ1-5	TRBD1	CASTWDRGGQPQHF	TGTGCCAGCACCTGGGACAGGGGTGGTCAGCCCCAGCATTTT
.	TRBV7-2	TRBJ2-1	.	CASSSQAGVSYNEQFF	TGTGCCAGCAGCTCCCAAGCAGGGGTGTCCTACAATGAGCAGTTCTTC
.	TRBV11-2	TRBJ2-3	TRBD2	CASSFSGSGPDTQYF	TGTGCCAGCAGCTTCAGCGGGAGCGGCCCAGATACGCAGTATTTT
few	TRBV20-1	TRBJ2-7	.	CSAQGTHEQYF	TGCAGTGCTCAGGGAACCCACGAGCAGTACTTC
.	TRBV30	TRBJ2-3	.	CAWRGTDTQYF	TGTGCCTGGAGGGGCACAGATACGCAGTATTTT
.	TRBV5-4	TRBJ2-2	.	CASSSKANTGELFF	TGTGCCAGCAGCAGCAAGGCGAACACCGGGGAGCTGTTTTTT
.	TRBV6-5	TRBJ2-1	.	CASSRRGGEQFF	TGTGCCAGCAGTAGGAGAGGGGGTGAGCAGTTCTTC
.	TRBV6-6	TRBJ1-4	.	CASSYVKNEKLFF	TGTGCCAGCAGTTACGTGAAAAATGAAAAACTGTTTTTT
.	TRBV7-8	TRBJ1-4	.	CASSISRAGHEKLFF	TGTGCCAGCAGCATTTCCAGGGCGGGGCATGAAAAACTGTTTTTT
.	TRBV7-3	TRBJ2-1	.	CASSLSSYNEQFF	TGTGCCAGCAGCTTATCCTCCTACAATGAGCAGTTCTTC